These T cell receptor beta chains were read from a single sample in a study of cytomegalovirus exposure and HLA in healthy donors. Libraries were prepared by immunoSEQ multiplex PCR; TCRdb keeps only in-frame clonotypes and omits some of them. The data show around 120,000 clones, approximately 77% seen once. Sequencing was done on a sample of PBMCs. The receptors were gathered from a man aged 45-65 years in good health and CMV-seropositive. The CDR3 runs from the conserved cysteine through the conserved F or W. Each record gives: D gene, V gene, J gene, clone size, CDR3 DNA, CDR3 protein. The D gene is left open where the match is weak. Where a row states a size, it is once, few, many or the class of an expanded clone; other rows omit it.

>TRBD1|TRBV18|TRBJ1-3|.
TGTGCCAGCTCACCGGCGGGACAGACCTCTGGAAACACCATATATTTT
CASSPAGQTSGNTIYF
>.|TRBV5-4|TRBJ2-1|.
TGTGCCAGCAGATTCGCGGATTTCAGCTACAATGAGCAGTTCTTC
CASRFADFSYNEQFF
>.|TRBV6-1|TRBJ2-5|few
TGTGCCAGCAGCCTGACTAAGGAGGCGTCCCAGTACTTC
CASSLTKEASQYF
>TRBD2|TRBV7-2|TRBJ2-3|.
TGTGCCAGCAGCTTTCTCTCTAGCGGGAGGGCAGATACGCAGTATTTT
CASSFLSSGRADTQYF
>TRBD2|TRBV2|TRBJ2-4|.
TGTGCCAGCAGTGAGGAGTCTAGCGGGAAGGGGGACATTCAGTACTTC
CASSEESSGKGDIQYF
>.|TRBV27|TRBJ1-3|.
TGTGCCAGCAGTACGGGAAGCACCATATATTTT
CASSTGSTIYF
>TRBD1|TRBV18|TRBJ1-1|.
TGTGCCAGCTCACCACGCTACCAGGGGGCTGGCTACACTGAAGCTTTCTTT
CASSPRYQGAGYTEAFF
>TRBD1|TRBV5-1|TRBJ2-7|.
TGCGCCAGCAGCCCGTTGGGGCCAGGGGGCGACGAGCAGTACTTC
CASSPLGPGGDEQYF
>.|TRBV12-2|TRBJ1-5|few
TGTGCAAGTCGCTTCGGCGTAGACAGGGCTCAGTATAGCAATCAGCCCCAGCATTTT
CASRFGVDRAQYSNQPQHF
>TRBD2|TRBV6-1|TRBJ2-3|.
TGTGCCAGCAGTGTAGGGACTAGCGGGTTAGCGGATACGCAGTATTTT
CASSVGTSGLADTQYF
>.|TRBV28|TRBJ1-3|.
TGTGCCGCAAAGACACCCTCTGGAAACACCATATATTTT
CAAKTPSGNTIYF
>.|TRBV5-1|TRBJ1-1|.
TGCGCCAGCAGCACCTCGGGACAAACGAACACTGAAGCTTTCTTT
CASSTSGQTNTEAFF
>TRBD2|TRBV7-7|TRBJ2-1|.
TGTGCCAGCCACGGGACTAGGTCCGATGAGCAGTTCTTC
CASHGTRSDEQFF
>TRBD1|TRBV5-1|TRBJ1-2|few
TGCGCCAGCAGCTTGGACAGGGGAATAGAAGGCTACACCTTC
CASSLDRGIEGYTF
>TRBD1|TRBV28|TRBJ1-2|.
TGTGCCAGCAGTTTCGGACAGGGTGTTTTTAGCTACACCTTC
CASSFGQGVFSYTF
>TRBD1|TRBV10-3|TRBJ2-7|.
TGTGCCACGGAGACAGGGGTCCACGAGCAGTACTTC
CATETGVHEQYF
>TRBD1|TRBV2|TRBJ1-1|.
TGTGCCAGCTTCGGGACAGGGGGGGCTGAAGCTTTCTTT
CASFGTGGAEAFF
>.|TRBV30|TRBJ1-2|.
TGTGCCTGCAAAGGGGTTCGTGGCTACACCTTC
CACKGVRGYTF
>TRBD1|TRBV5-1|TRBJ1-2|.
TGCGCCAGCAGCTTGGGACAGGGGGCGATTGGTGGTTACACCTTC
CASSLGQGAIGGYTF
>.|TRBV28|TRBJ1-2|.
TGTGCCAGCAGTTTATTGGGCACTAGCGGCTACACCTTC
CASSLLGTSGYTF
>.|TRBV27|TRBJ2-5|few
TGTGCCAGCAGTTTAGGGAGCGGAGAGACCCAGTACTTC
CASSLGSGETQYF
>.|TRBV30|TRBJ1-1|.
TGTGCCTGGACGGGGGATAACACTGAAGCTTTCTTT
CAWTGDNTEAFF
>.|TRBV4-1|TRBJ2-3|.
TGCGCCAGCAGCGGTCAGACAGATACGCAGTATTTT
CASSGQTDTQYF
>.|TRBV19|TRBJ1-1|.
TGTGCCAGCGTTACCTTAGGACAAAACACTGAAGCTTTCTTT
CASVTLGQNTEAFF
>TRBD2|TRBV10-3|TRBJ2-2|.
TGTGCCATCAGACAGGCAGCGGGAGGGGCCGGGGAGCTGTTTTTT
CAIRQAAGGAGELFF
>TRBD2|TRBV7-9|TRBJ2-7|few
TGTGCCAGCAGCCCCTGGGGGGGGACCCACTCCTCCTACGAGCAGTACTTC
CASSPWGGTHSSYEQYF
>.|TRBV30|TRBJ1-1|once
TGTGCCTGGACGACGGGGTCCATAACTAGAGCTTTCTTT
CAWTTGSITRAFF
>TRBD1|TRBV6-5|TRBJ1-4|.
TGTGCCAGCAGATCCCAGACAGGGCTCAATGAAAAACTGTTTTTT
CASRSQTGLNEKLFF
>TRBD1|TRBV29-1|TRBJ1-1|.
TGCAGCGGGGGACAGGGTATCAACACTGAAGCTTTCTTT
CSGGQGINTEAFF
>.|TRBV6-1|TRBJ2-7|.
TGTGCCAGCGAATCCCCAGGAACCTACGAGCAGTACTTC
CASESPGTYEQYF
>.|TRBV30|TRBJ2-4|.
TGTGCCTGGGGGCAGGGAGCCAAAAACATTCAGTACTTC
CAWGQGAKNIQYF
>.|TRBV15|TRBJ2-7|.
TGTGCCACCAGCAGAGATAGGGGGGGCCTAGAGAGCGAGCAGTACTTC
CATSRDRGGLESEQYF
>TRBD1|TRBV30|TRBJ1-2|.
TGTGCCTGGAGTGGGACAGGGGGATCTGGCTACACCTTC
CAWSGTGGSGYTF
>TRBD2|TRBV19|TRBJ2-1|few
TGTGCCAGTAGTACCTTATTACTGGCGGGGGGATCAAATGAGCAGTTCTTC
CASSTLLLAGGSNEQFF
>.|TRBV5-1|TRBJ2-1|.
TGCGCCAGCAGCTTGGAATATGGAGTTAATGAGCAGTTCTTC
CASSLEYGVNEQFF
>TRBD1|TRBV19|TRBJ1-5|once
TGTGCCAGTAGAGAAACGGGACAGCCCTATAGCAATCAGCCCCAGCATTTT
CASRETGQPYSNQPQHF